What follows describes a single TCR beta chain. The target of this receptor is not known. Base quality data are lacking; no much larger clone is found one base away. This sample is drawn from a study of circulating tumor DNA in untreated peripheral T-cell lymphoma (dated by TCRdb to about 2021). For the study in its entirety: Serum samples were collected at baseline and serially during treatment to track circulating tumor DNA carrying tumor TCR clonotypes.

General conclusions and limits of the study: Of the 24 patients with serial samples, approximately 38% had cleared ctDNA after two cycles, and ctDNA that was detectable after therapy showed a trend toward worse survival. Remission over approximately ten years of follow-up was maintained in a couple of patients with persistently detectable ctDNA after therapy, so relapse was not always predicted by ctDNA persistence. Tumor-specific clonotypes were found in 75% to 80% of patients, coming from roughly 88% of baseline tissues and around 69% of baseline serum samples.

The library was generated by the immunoSEQ multiplex PCR assay. The immuneACCESS repertoire file appears here via TCRdb, limited to in-frame rearrangements. These files lack a portion of the clones; in checked studies, under half of the deficit traces to unresolved V genes, and the cause of the others is not known. The sample data list 390 or so clones, and 85% of these were observed just once. The ten largest clones take up 3% to 3.5% of the sample. For CDR1 and CDR2, the germline V gene lists MDHEN and SYDVKM. Relative to germline, V is missing 3 bases and J is missing 4 bases, with 5 bases of the junction outside any gene match. The CDR3 goes from the cysteine to the phenylalanine over 16 residues. Only the CDR3 part of the read is kept: 48 bases, read in frame from the first base. To monitor patients with peripheral T-cell lymphoma who were getting frontline treatment on a trial, the study applied next-generation sequencing to T-cell receptor sequences.

The sequencing input was cell-free DNA from blood serum. This receptor chain uses TRBV28 and TRBJ2-1; 11 bases in between match TRBD2. This TCR was sampled from a human donor with peripheral T-cell lymphoma. CDR3 protein: CASSLRLAGMYNEQFF. Read as DNA, the sequence is TGTGCCAGCAGTTTGCGACTAGCGGGAATGTACAATGAGCAGTTCTTC.